The 9 T cell receptor beta chains below all came from one sample that was sequenced in a study of cytomegalovirus exposure and HLA in healthy donors. Here immunoSEQ multiplex PCR was the method, and the copy in TCRdb shows in-frame clones only, minus some. The table lists roughly 350,000 clones, roughly 85% of them singletons, with more than 0.8% in the top ten. Specimen: PBMCs. The receptors stem from a woman under 30 in good health and CMV-seronegative.

The CDR3 reads CASSELGKASRQETQYF. CDR3 coding DNA: TGTGCCAGCAGTGAATTAGGAAAGGCTAGCAGGCAAGAGACCCAGTACTTC. The J gene is TRBJ2-5, the V gene TRBV25-1; tentatively, D is TRBD2 (5 bases). The CDR3 runs to 17 residues. Looked up from germline, CDR1 is MGHDK and CDR2 is SYGVNS. V was pared by 1 base and J by 2 bases, with 17 bases between. Full variable domain (outside the CDR3, taken from reference TRBV25-1 and TRBJ2-5): EADIYQTPRYLVIGTGKKITLECSQTMGHDKMYWYQQDPGMELHLIHYSYGVNSTEKGDLSSESTVSRIRTEHFPLTLESARPSHTSQYLCASSELGKASRQETQYFGPGTRLLVL.

This clone has a single count. The genes are TRBV7-9 and TRBJ2-2, with D unresolved. CDR1 is SEHNR and CDR2 is FQNEAQ in the germline V gene (reference sequence). The CDR3 has 13 residues. V lost 6 bases to trimming and J lost 0 bases, with 5 bases between them. The CDR3 sequence: CASSRANTGELFF. The CDR3 nucleotides are TGTGCCAGCAGTCGGGCGAACACCGGGGAGCTGTTTTTT.

The chain couples TRBV4-1 to TRBJ2-1; possibly TRBD2 for D (6 bases). The germline V gene encodes CDR1 MGHRA and CDR2 YSYEKL. The CDR3 loop spans 16 amino acids. The V end lost 7 bases, the J end lost 8 bases, and 24 bases lay between the germline ends. The CDR3 coding sequence is TGCGCCAGCACCAGCTTCGATTGGACGTCTAGCGATGAGCAGTTCTTC. The encoded protein is CASTSFDWTSSDEQFF.

The CDR3 sequence: CASSQNFFTGTGNNEQFF. DNA for the CDR3: TGCGCCAGCAGCCAGAATTTTTTTACCGGGACAGGGAACAATGAGCAGTTCTTC. The J gene is TRBJ2-1, the V gene TRBV4-3, with TRBD1 identical over 9 bases. Germline-derived CDR1 and CDR2 are LGHNA and YSLEER. Germline trimming cut 3 bases from V and 5 bases from J; bases unmatched to any gene: 14. CDR3 length equals 18 residues.

V is TRBV27 and J is TRBJ2-2, with 7 bases matching TRBD1. Germline trimming cut 2 bases from V and 8 bases from J; bases unmatched to any gene: 5. CDR1 and CDR2 from the germline V gene are MNHEY and SMNVEV (reference sequence). The CDR3 runs 14 residues. The CDR3 DNA follows: TGTGCCAGCAGTTTACCGGCAGGGGGAGGGGAGCTGTTTTTT. Translation: CASSLPAGGGELFF.

This chain links TRBV11-1 with TRBJ2-3, with a possible D match to TRBD2 (6 bases). This CDR3 has 14 amino acids. Germline V gives CDR1 SGHAT, CDR2 FQDESV (reference sequence). The V end lost 4 bases, the J end lost 2 bases, and 10 bases lay between the germline ends. CDR3 bases: TGTGCCAGCAGCTATAGCGGTGACACAGATACGCAGTATTTT. Protein sequence: CASSYSGDTDTQYF.

The V call is TRBV11-1, the J call TRBJ2-5, with 10 bases identical to TRBD1. Germline V gives CDR1 SGHAT, CDR2 FQDESV (reference sequence). The CDR3 loop spans 14 amino acids. After removal of 3 bases from V and 3 bases from J, the junction contained 1 base not matched to a gene. CDR3 loop: CASSFGTGEETQYF. The CDR3 coding sequence is TGTGCCAGCAGCTTCGGGACAGGGGAAGAGACCCAGTACTTC.

Only one count was recorded for this clone. The chain employs TRBV7-3 and TRBJ2-5, with 8 bases matching TRBD1. This CDR3 is built from 14 residues. Germline CDR1 is SGHTA and CDR2 is FQGTGA. V lost 2 bases to trimming and J lost 2 bases; unmatched junction nucleotides: 1. In DNA, the CDR3 is TGTGCCAGCAGCTTAGACAGGGGACAAGAGACCCAGTACTTC. It codes for CASSLDRGQETQYF.

V usage is TRBV13 and J usage is TRBJ2-5; 8 positions match TRBD2. Germline V gene lookup returns CDR1 PRHDT and CDR2 FYEKMQ (reference sequence). J was trimmed by 5 bases and V by 8 bases; bases with no gene match: 10. CDR3 length: 14 residues. Written as DNA, the CDR3 is TGTGCCAGCCAGCGGGGGACCCCCGTGGAGACCCAGTACTTC. Translation gives CASQRGTPVETQYF.